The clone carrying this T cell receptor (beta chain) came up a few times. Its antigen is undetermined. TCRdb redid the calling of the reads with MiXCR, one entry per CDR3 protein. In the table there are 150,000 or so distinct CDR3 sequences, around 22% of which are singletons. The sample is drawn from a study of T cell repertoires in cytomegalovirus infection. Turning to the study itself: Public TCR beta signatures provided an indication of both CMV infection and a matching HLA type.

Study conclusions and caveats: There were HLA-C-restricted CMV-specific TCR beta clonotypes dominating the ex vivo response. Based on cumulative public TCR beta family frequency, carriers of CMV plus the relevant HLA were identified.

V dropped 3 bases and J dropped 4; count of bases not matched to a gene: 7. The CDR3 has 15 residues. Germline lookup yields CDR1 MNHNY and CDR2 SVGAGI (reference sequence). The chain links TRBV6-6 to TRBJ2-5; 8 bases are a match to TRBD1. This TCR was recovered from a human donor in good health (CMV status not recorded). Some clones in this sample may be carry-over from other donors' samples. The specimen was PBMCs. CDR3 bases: TGTGCCAGCAGTTATAGCGCCAGGGGGCTAGAGACCCAGTACTTC. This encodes CASSYSARGLETQYF.